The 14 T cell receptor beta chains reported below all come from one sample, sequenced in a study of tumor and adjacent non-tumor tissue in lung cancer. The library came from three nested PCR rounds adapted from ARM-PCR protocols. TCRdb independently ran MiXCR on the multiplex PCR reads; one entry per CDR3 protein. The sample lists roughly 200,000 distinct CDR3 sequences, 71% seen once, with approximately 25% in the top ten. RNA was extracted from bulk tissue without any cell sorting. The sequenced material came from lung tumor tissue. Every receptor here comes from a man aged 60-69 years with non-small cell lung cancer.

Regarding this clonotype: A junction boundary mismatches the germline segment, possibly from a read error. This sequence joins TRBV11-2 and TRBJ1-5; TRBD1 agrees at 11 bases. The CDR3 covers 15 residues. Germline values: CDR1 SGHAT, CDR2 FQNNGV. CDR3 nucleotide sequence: TGTGCCAACAGCTGGGGGACAGGGGGGGATCAGCCCCAGCATTTT. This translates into CANSWGTGGDQPQHF.

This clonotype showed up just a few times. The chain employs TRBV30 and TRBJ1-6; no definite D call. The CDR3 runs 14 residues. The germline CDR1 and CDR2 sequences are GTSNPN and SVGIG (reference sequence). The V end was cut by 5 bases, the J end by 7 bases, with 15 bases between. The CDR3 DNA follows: TGTGCCTGGGACCCGACCGCTCTCAATTCACCCCTCCACTTT. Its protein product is CAWDPTALNSPLHF.

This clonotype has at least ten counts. The CDR3 coding sequence is TGTGCCAGCAGTACCCGCGGACTCGTTAGGGATGAGCAGTTCTTC. It yields the protein CASSTRGLVRDEQFF. The chain joins TRBV11-2 to TRBJ2-1; a weak D match, TRBD2 (5 bases). This CDR3 contains 15 residues. Trimming removed 6 bases at V and 8 bases at J, with 20 bases between. The germline CDR1 and CDR2 sequences are SGHAT and FQNNGV.

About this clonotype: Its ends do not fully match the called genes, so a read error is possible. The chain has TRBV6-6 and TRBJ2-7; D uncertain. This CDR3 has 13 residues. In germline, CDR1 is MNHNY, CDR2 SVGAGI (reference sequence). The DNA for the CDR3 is TGTGCCTGCAGTTCCCAGACCTCCTACGAGCAGTACTTC. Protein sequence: CACSSQTSYEQYF.

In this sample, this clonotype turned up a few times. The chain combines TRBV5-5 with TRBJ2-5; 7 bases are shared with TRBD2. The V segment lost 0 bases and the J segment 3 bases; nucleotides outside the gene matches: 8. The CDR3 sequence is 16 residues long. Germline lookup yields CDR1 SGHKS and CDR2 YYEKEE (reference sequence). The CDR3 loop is CASSLAPGLTKETQYF. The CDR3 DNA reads TGTGCCAGCAGCTTGGCCCCGGGACTAACTAAAGAGACCCAGTACTTC.

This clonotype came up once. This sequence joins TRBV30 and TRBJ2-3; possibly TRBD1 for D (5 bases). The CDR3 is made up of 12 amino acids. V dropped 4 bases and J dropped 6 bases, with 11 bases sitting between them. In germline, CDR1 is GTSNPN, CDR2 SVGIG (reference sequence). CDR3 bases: TGTGCCTGGACGACAGAGGCTGATACGCAGTATTTT. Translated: CAWTTEADTQYF.

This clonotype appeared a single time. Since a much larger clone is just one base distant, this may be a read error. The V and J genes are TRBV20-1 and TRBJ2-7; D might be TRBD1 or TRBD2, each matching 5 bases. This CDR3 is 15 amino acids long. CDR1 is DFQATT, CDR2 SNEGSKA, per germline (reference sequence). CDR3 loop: CSARGVASSSYEQNF. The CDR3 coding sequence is TGCAGTGCTCGAGGGGTAGCTAGCAGCTCCTACGAGCAGAACTTC.

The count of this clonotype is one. The CDR3 region is CASSLENLYNEQFF. In DNA, the CDR3 is TGCGCCAGCAGCTTAGAAAATCTGTACAATGAGCAGTTCTTC. The chain combines TRBV5-1 with TRBJ2-1; D unclear. Trimming removed 2 bases at V and 4 bases at J, with 10 bases between. This CDR3 region has 14 residues. The germline gives CDR1 SGHRS, CDR2 YFSETQ.

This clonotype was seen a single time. CDR3 coding DNA: TGTGCCAGCAGCCCCTCCGCGCGCTCTGGAAACACCATATATTTT. It translates to CASSPSARSGNTIYF. J is TRBJ1-3 and V is TRBV6-2 or TRBV6-3; D unclear. The V end lost 6 bases, the J end lost 0 bases, and 12 bases lay between the germline ends. Germline lookup yields CDR1 MNHEY and CDR2 SVGEGT. This CDR3 is built from 15 residues.

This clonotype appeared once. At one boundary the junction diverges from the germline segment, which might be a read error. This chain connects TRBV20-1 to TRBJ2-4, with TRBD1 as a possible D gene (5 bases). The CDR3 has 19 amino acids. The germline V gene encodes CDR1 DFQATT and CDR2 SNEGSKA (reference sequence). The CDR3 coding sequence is TGCAGTGCTAGAGCCATCGACCGGGCCCTACAGGTGACCAAGAACATTCAGTACTTC. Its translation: CSARAIDRALQVTKNIQYF.

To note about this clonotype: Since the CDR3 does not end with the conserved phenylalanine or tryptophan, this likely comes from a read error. CDR3 nucleotides: TGCAGTGCTAGAGATCGCACGGCCTCCTACGAGCAGTACTTA. This codes for CSARDRTASYEQYL. The chain employs TRBV20-1 and TRBJ2-7; D not certain. Trimming removed 0 bases from V and 0 bases from J, with 9 bases in between. The CDR3 sequence is 14 residues long. Germline values: CDR1 DFQATT, CDR2 SNEGSKA (reference sequence).

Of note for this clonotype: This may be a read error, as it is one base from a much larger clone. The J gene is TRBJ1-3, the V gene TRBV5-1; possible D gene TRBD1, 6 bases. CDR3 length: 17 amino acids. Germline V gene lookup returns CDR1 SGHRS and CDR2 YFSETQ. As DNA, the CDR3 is TGCGCCAGCAGCTTGGAGGGGGGCCACTTCTCTGGAAACATCATATATTTT. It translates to CASSLEGGHFSGNIIYF. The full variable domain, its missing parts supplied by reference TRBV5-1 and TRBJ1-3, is KAGVTQTPRYLIKTRGQQVTLSCSPISGHRSVSWYQQTPGQGLQFLFEYFSETQRNKGNFPGRFSGRQFSNSRSEMNVSTLELGDSALYLCASSLEGGHFSGNIIYFGEGSWLTVV.

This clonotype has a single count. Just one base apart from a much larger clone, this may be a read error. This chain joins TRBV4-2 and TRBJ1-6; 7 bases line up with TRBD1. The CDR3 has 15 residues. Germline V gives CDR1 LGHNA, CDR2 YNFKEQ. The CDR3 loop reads CVSSQDGDSYSPLHF. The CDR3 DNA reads TGTGTCAGCAGCCAAGATGGGGACAGCTATTCACCCCTCCACTTT.

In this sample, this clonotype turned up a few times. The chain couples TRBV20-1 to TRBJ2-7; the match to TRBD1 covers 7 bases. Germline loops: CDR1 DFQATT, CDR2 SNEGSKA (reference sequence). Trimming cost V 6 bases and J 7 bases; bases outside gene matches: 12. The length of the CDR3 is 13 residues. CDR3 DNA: TGCAGTGCCGATAGGACAGGTATAAGGGAGCAGTACTTC. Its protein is CSADRTGIREQYF.